What follows is one TCR beta chain and its context. Antigen specificity is unknown. There was one heparinised blood draw per donor, averaging roughly 110 mL. CD45RO/CCR7/CD25/CD127/CD95/CD27 sorting isolated CD4+ naive, central memory, regulatory and stem cell-like memory cells. Sequenced material consisted of expressed TCRB transcripts (all of the isolated RNA was reverse transcribed). Method: immunoSEQ multiplex PCR; TCRdb's copy keeps in-frame clones and lacks some. The sample carries fewer than 350,000 clones, around 7.3% recorded once. This entry comes from a study of beta chain features in type 1 diabetes. The germline CDR1 and CDR2 sequences are SGHDT and YYEEEE. V was cut by 4 bases and J by 4 bases, with 7 bases left in between. The CDR3 length is 12 residues. Points from the study as a whole: An over-representation of cells with high TCR expression could result from cDNA sequencing. Type 1 diabetes patients had TCRB CDR3s that were shorter (moderately but significantly so) in all four CD4+ subsets.

The clonotype was recovered from a woman between 18 and 29 years old in good health. The rearrangement uses TRBV5-6 and TRBJ2-3; D unresolved. Specimen: central memory CD4+ T cells from blood. CDR3 sequence reads: CASSPTSDTQYF. CDR3 in DNA: TGTGCCAGCAGCCCCACGTCAGATACGCAGTATTTT.